The 15 T cell receptor beta chains reported below all come from one sample, sequenced in a study of a mutant IDH1 vaccine in newly diagnosed glioma. Time point described: week 47, end of study. Vaccination used 300 ug of mutant IDH1 20-mer peptide per dose, with topical imiquimod. Their antigens remain unidentified. Using immunoSEQ multiplex PCR, the repertoire was profiled, and TCRdb retains in-frame clones only, with some absent. The sample holds about 94,000 clones, approximately 89% seen once. The source material was PBMCs, sampled from a glioma patient whose treatment included an IDH1 peptide vaccine. The source of these receptors is a woman between 45 and 65 years old with glioma.

The V call is TRBV30, the J call TRBJ1-5; 10 nucleotides agree with TRBD1. V trimming: 1 base; J trimming: 4 bases; junction bases outside the gene matches: 4. Germline V gene lookup returns CDR1 GTSNPN and CDR2 SVGIG (reference sequence). The CDR3 spans 15 residues. The CDR3 sequence: CAWSGRQGANQPQHF. The CDR3 region has the DNA TGTGCCTGGAGTGGACGACAGGGGGCGAATCAGCCCCAGCATTTT.

Here the CDR3 DNA reads TGTGCCAGCAGCCGCGAACTAGCGACTGGCTCCTACGAGCAGTACTTC. Its protein product is CASSRELATGSYEQYF. The rearrangement uses TRBV5-4 and TRBJ2-7; 7 nucleotides match TRBD2. V lost 4 bases to trimming and J lost 0 bases; unmatched junction nucleotides: 10. The length of the CDR3 is 16 residues. The germline gives CDR1 SGHNT, CDR2 YYREEE (reference sequence).

The chain has TRBV5-1 and TRBJ1-4, with a weak D call TRBD1 (5 bases). The V gene lost 4 bases and the J gene lost 5 bases, with 24 bases spanning the gap. The CDR3 is made up of 18 amino acids. Germline CDR1 is SGHRS and CDR2 is YFSETQ. The CDR3 sequence is CASSPRSFSEGRNEKLFF. As DNA, the CDR3 is TGCGCCAGCAGCCCCCGATCCTTCTCGGAGGGGAGAAATGAAAAACTGTTTTTT.

The chain is built from TRBV6-1 and TRBJ1-5, with no clear D. Germline V CDR1 and CDR2: MNHNS, SASEGT. V was shortened by 2 bases and J by 5 bases, with 16 bases between the two germline ends. This CDR3 spans 16 amino acids. The CDR3 DNA follows: TGTGCCAGCAGTGAAAACGGCCGGGCCCCCTATCAGCCCCAGCATTTT. Encoded protein: CASSENGRAPYQPQHF.

The chain carries TRBV29-1 and TRBJ2-1, with D possibly matching TRBD1 (8 bases). Trimming left V 6 bases short and J 0 bases short, with 15 bases between. Germline assignment: CDR1 SQVTM and CDR2 ANQGSEA. The CDR3 sequence is 15 residues long. CDR3: CSVNNRGGSYNEQFF. In DNA, the CDR3 is TGCAGCGTCAATAACAGGGGGGGCTCCTACAATGAGCAGTTCTTC.

CDR3 DNA: TGTGCCAGCAGCGGGGGAGCAGCTAATGAAAAACTGTTTTTT. Encoded protein: CASSGGAANEKLFF. V gene TRBV9 combines with J gene TRBJ1-4; D is undetermined. In germline, CDR1 is SGDLS, CDR2 YYNGEE. V lost 3 bases to trimming and J lost 3 bases, with 9 bases between them. The CDR3 runs to 14 residues. Based on the CDR3 plus reference TRBV9 and TRBJ1-4, the full variable domain is DSGVTQTPKHLITATGQRVTLRCSPRSGDLSVYWYQQSLDQGLQFLIQYYNGEERAKGNILERFSAQQFPDLHSELNLSSLELGDSALYFCASSGGAANEKLFFGSGTQLSVL.

The chain employs TRBV5-6 and TRBJ2-5; 14 nucleotides align to TRBD2. CDR1 is SGHDT and CDR2 is YYEEEE in the germline V gene. The CDR3 covers 18 residues. J gave up 5 bases and V 2 bases, and 11 bases lay outside the gene matches. The CDR3 loop reads CASSFGTSGRRRGETQYF. In DNA form, the CDR3 reads TGTGCCAGCAGCTTCGGGACTAGCGGGAGACGAAGGGGGGAGACCCAGTACTTC.

The chain joins TRBV7-2 to TRBJ2-7; D is undetermined. V gave up 3 bases and J gave up 3 bases, with 3 bases separating them. The CDR3 sequence is 11 residues long. The germline CDR1 and CDR2 sequences are SGHTA and FQGNSA. The CDR3 protein is CASSFHYEQYF. In DNA, the CDR3 is TGTGCCAGCAGCTTCCACTACGAGCAGTACTTC.

This chain connects TRBV27 to TRBJ2-7; the D is unclear. The CDR3 is made up of 16 amino acids. CDR1 is MNHEY and CDR2 is SMNVEV in the germline V gene (reference sequence). V was clipped by 2 bases and J by 2 bases, with 16 bases between them. The CDR3 spells CASSLRSLESPYEQYF. In DNA, the CDR3 is TGTGCCAGCAGTTTAAGGAGCCTCGAAAGCCCCTACGAGCAGTACTTC.

The chain joins TRBV5-4 to TRBJ1-2; a weak D match, TRBD1 (6 bases). CDR1 and CDR2 (germline): SGHNT, YYREEE (reference sequence). V shed 3 bases and J shed 1 base, with 7 bases lying between them. The CDR3 loop spans 13 amino acids. This chain's CDR3 is CASSSDSNYGYTF. CDR3 in DNA: TGTGCCAGCAGCTCGGACAGTAACTATGGCTACACCTTC.

This chain links TRBV28 with TRBJ2-1; TRBD2 agrees at 8 bases. Germline V gene sequence: CDR1 MDHEN, CDR2 SYDVKM. After removal of 5 bases from V and 2 bases from J, the junction contained 11 bases not matched to a gene. The CDR3 length is 17 residues. CDR3 nucleotides: TGTGCCAGCAGTGACATCGCGGGACTAGGGACCTACAATGAGCAGTTCTTC. It yields the protein CASSDIAGLGTYNEQFF.

This chain joins TRBV5-4 and TRBJ2-7, with D possibly TRBD2 on 6 matching bases. This CDR3 spans 14 amino acids. V lost 1 base, J lost 5 bases, and 13 bases lay in between. Germline lookup yields CDR1 SGHNT and CDR2 YYREEE (reference sequence). The CDR3 region has the DNA TGTGCCAGCAGCTTGCGCGGCGGGATCAACGAGCAGTACTTC. Translating it yields CASSLRGGINEQYF.

The V call is TRBV11-1, the J call TRBJ1-1, with TRBD1 identical over 7 bases. V lost 3 bases, J lost 1 base, and 2 bases stayed unmatched. The V gene's germline CDR1 is SGHAT and CDR2 FQDESV (reference sequence). This CDR3 is 14 amino acids long. The CDR3 loop is CASSLTGPNTEAFF. The CDR3 bases are TGTGCCAGCAGCTTGACAGGGCCGAACACTGAAGCTTTCTTT.

This chain connects TRBV4-1 to TRBJ1-5; D is possibly TRBD1 (6 bases). The CDR3 totals 16 residues. Germline V gene lookup returns CDR1 MGHRA and CDR2 YSYEKL. V was pared by 0 bases and J by 6 bases, with 15 bases between. The CDR3 protein is CASSQDGQGKVQPQHF. CDR3 nucleotide sequence: TGCGCCAGCAGCCAAGATGGGCAGGGGAAGGTTCAGCCCCAGCATTTT.

The chain is built from TRBV9 and TRBJ1-1, with 8 bases identical to TRBD1. Germline V gene sequence: CDR1 SGDLS, CDR2 YYNGEE. The J segment lost 1 base and the V segment lost 3 bases, leaving 5 bases of the junction unmatched. The CDR3 has 15 amino acids. This CDR3 is CASSAQGAGNTEAFF. For the CDR3, the DNA is TGTGCCAGCAGCGCCCAGGGGGCGGGGAACACTGAAGCTTTCTTT.